This T cell receptor (beta chain) was recovered during a study of Ad26.COV2.S vaccination and SARS-CoV-2 variants. Background on the study: Ad26.COV2.S was injected intramuscularly once or twice, 56 days apart.

Study findings and constraints: Quantification of TCR breadth and depth may have yielded underestimates of total T cell responses.

Per germline, CDR1 SGHNT and CDR2 YYREEE (reference sequence). The CDR3 has 13 residues. V shed 7 bases and J shed 4 bases, with 13 bases lying between them. Treatment described: some 20 received Ad26.COV2.S at low or high dose, single or two shots; several received placebo; per-sample allocation not given. Sampling occurred on day 63 after the first vaccine or placebo injection. Note on this clone: As yet, its antigen is unknown.

Generated by immunoSEQ multiplex PCR, the TCRdb table keeps only in-frame clones and is missing some. The sample consists of 350,000 to 400,000 clones, around nine tenths of them appearing once. The chain joins TRBV5-4 to TRBJ2-3, with a tentative D call TRBD2 (7 bases). The specimen was peripheral blood, collected in a trial of Ad26.COV2.S vaccine versus placebo. This receptor was taken from a person between 18 and 60 years old who received the Ad26.COV2.S COVID-19 vaccine or a placebo. CDR3 in amino acids: CASAGARADTQYF. CDR3 nucleotide sequence: TGTGCCAGCGCGGGGGCGCGCGCAGATACGCAGTATTTT.